This TCR beta chain was captured in a study of T cells in localized non-small cell lung cancer. General study results and limits: Clonality of T cells reached its maximum in uninvolved adjacent lung, surpassing tumor.

The CDR3 sequence is 15 residues long. V was pared by 0 bases and J by 3 bases, with 10 bases between. Germline V gene sequence: CDR1 LGHNA, CDR2 YSLEER. To note about this clone: Its target is unknown.

Profiled with immunoSEQ multiplex PCR; TCRdb holds only in-frame clones, not every one. The sample gives tens of thousands of clones, approximately 84% of which show up once; 1.3% is in the top ten. The chain employs TRBV4-3 and TRBJ2-3; D unresolved. Sample: peripheral blood, taken before any cancer treatment. This TCR derives from a female donor older than 55 with stage I lung adenocarcinoma. CDR3 nucleotides: TGCGCCAGCAGCCAAGATTGGGCCAGGACAGATACGCAGTATTTT. Its translation: CASSQDWARTDTQYF.